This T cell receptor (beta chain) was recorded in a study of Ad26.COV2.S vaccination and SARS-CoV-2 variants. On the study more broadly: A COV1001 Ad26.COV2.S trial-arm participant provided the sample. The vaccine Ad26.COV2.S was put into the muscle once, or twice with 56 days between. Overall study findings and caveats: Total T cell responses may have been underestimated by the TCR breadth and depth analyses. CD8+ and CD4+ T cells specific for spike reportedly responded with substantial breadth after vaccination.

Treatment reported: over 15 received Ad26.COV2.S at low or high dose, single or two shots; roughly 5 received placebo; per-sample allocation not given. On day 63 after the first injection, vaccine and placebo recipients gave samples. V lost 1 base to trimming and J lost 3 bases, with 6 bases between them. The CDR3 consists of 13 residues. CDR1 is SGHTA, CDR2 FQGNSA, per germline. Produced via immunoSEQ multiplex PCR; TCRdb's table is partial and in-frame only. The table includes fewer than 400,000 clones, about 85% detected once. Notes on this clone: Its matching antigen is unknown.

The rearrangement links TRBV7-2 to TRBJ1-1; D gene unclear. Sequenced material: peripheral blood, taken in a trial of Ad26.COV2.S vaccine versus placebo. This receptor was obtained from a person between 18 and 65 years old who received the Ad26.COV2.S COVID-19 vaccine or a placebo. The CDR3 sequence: CASSLVEDTEAFF. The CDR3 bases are TGTGCCAGCAGCTTAGTGGAGGACACTGAAGCTTTCTTT.